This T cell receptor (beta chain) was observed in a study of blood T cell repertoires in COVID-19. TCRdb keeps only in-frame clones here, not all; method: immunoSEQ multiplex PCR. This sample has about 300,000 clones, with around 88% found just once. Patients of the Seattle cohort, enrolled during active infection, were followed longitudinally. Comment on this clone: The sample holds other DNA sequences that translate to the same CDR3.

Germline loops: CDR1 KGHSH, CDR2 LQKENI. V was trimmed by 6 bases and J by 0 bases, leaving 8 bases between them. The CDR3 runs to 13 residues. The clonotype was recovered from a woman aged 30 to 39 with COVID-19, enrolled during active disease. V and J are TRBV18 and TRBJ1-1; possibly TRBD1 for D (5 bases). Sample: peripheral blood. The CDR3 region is CASSPTVNTEAFF. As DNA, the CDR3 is TGTGCCAGCTCCCCGACAGTGAACACTGAAGCTTTCTTT.